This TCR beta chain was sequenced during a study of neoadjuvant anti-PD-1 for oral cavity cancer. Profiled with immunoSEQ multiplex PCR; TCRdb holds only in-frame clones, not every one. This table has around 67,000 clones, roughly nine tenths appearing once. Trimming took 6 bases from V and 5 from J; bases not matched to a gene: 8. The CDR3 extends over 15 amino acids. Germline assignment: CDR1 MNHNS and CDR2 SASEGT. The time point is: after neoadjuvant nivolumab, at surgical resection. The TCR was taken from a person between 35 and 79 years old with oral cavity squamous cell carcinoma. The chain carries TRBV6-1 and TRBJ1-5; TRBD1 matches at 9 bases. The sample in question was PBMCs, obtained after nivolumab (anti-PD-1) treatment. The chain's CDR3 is CASSADRGRYQPQHF. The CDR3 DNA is TGTGCCAGCAGCGCCGACAGGGGGAGATATCAGCCCCAGCATTTT.